A single count supports the clone carrying this T cell receptor (beta chain). CDR1 and CDR2 from the germline V gene are SSHAT and FNYEAQ (reference sequence). Between the trimmed V and J ends, which lost 3 bases and 1 base, there was a span of 12 bases. The CDR3 is made up of 15 amino acids. Tagging with unique molecular identifiers was applied to individual cDNA molecules. TCRdb re-called the 5' RACE reads through MiXCR, storing one row per CDR3 protein. The sample includes around 81,000 distinct CDR3 sequences, 14% of them seen just once. The sample originates from a study of early T cells in non-severe SARS-CoV-2 infection.

The chain links TRBV7-7 to TRBJ2-5; a possible D gene is TRBD1 (5 bases). Material: whole blood. This TCR derives from an adult who was a healthcare worker with PCR-confirmed SARS-CoV-2 infection or an uninfected control (not recorded which). CDR3 bases: TGTGCCAGCAGCTTCGCAGGGCACCCCCAAGAGACCCAGTACTTC. Residues: CASSFAGHPQETQYF. The full variable domain, completed using reference TRBV7-7 and TRBJ2-5, is GAGVSQSPRYKVTKRGQDVTLRCDPISSHATLYWYQQALGQGPEFLTYFNYEAQPDKSGLPSDRFSAERPEGSISTLTIQRTEQRDSAMYRCASSFAGHPQETQYFGPGTRLLVL.